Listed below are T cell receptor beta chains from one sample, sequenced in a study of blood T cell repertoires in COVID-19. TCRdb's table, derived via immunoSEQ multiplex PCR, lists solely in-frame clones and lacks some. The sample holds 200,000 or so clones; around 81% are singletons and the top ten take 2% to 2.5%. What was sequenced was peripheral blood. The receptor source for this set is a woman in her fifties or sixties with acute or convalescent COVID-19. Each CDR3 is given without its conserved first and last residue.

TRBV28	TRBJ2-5	ASRGTGGEETQY
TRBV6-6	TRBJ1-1	ASSYGQGGPNTEAF
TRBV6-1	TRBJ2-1	ASSEEAFPGTSLYNEQF
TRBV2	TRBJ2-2	ASSASPSRWTGELF
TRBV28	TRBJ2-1	ASTGGPYNEQF
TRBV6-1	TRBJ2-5	ASSETQRGGRETQY
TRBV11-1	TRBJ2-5	ASSPTTGGLETQY
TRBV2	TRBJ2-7	ASMGETGAYEQY
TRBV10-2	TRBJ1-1	ASSEEGGGNTEAF
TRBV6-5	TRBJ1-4	ASSYSSREKLF
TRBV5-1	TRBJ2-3	ASSFVPTGGAGTDTQY
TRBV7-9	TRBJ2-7	ASSFSFEEGAEQY
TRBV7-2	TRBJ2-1	ASTERRGGLYNEQF
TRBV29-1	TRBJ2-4	SVSKEYGNIQY
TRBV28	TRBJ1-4	ASSFVGGGVEEKLF
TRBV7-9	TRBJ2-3	ASSAVGTLGDTQY
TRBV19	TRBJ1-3	ASSISVNSGNTIY
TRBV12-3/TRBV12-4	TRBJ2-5	ASTSDRATQY
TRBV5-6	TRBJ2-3	ASSLWGGGDTQY
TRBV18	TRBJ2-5	ASSTTVFETQY
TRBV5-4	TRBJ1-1	ASSSRTGGAWTEAF
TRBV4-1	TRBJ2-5	ASSQDIGRETQY
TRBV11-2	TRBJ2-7	ASSLDGLSSYEQY
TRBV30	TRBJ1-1	AWTSGTEAF
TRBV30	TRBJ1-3	AWSVLGGRAGNTIY
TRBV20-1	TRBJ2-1	SARVNTEQF
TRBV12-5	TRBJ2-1	RDTPYLSNEQF
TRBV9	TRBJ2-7	ANSGTGAYEQY
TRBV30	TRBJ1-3	AWSGSLWGVGNTIY
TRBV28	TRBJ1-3	ASGFGNTIY
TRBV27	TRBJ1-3	ASSYNSGTGSPIY
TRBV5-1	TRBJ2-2	ASSLFPGVDTGELF
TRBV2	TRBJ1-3	ASSLETVLGNTIY